The T cell receptor (beta chain) described here comes from a study of radiotherapy plus CTLA-4 blockade in lung cancer. Study-level information: In around 17% of patients, objective responses were seen; around 34% had disease control. Points from the study as a whole: Expansion in blood of tumor-derived TCR clones was seen after radiotherapy plus ipilimumab.

The data were produced by immunoSEQ multiplex PCR, yet TCRdb's version contains in-frame clones alone and is incomplete. The sample has approximately 77,000 clones, approximately 80% seen once; the top ten hold approximately 0.81%. CDR3 size: 16 residues. The germline gives CDR1 WNHNN, CDR2 SYGVQD (reference sequence). V dropped 4 bases and J dropped 7 bases, with 19 bases sitting between them. About this clone itself: What it recognizes is unknown.

The genes are TRBV10-1 and TRBJ1-4; TRBD1 is a possible D gene (5 bases). Sequenced here: peripheral blood, sampled from a patient treated with radiotherapy plus ipilimumab. This sequence originates from a human donor with non-small cell lung cancer who had stable disease on radiotherapy plus ipilimumab. The CDR3 region is CASSGGREGRGEKLFF. The CDR3 region has the DNA TGCGCCAGCAGTGGAGGTAGAGAGGGGAGGGGTGAAAAACTGTTTTTT.